This T cell receptor (beta chain) is from a study of T cells in Graves' hyperthyroidism and ophthalmopathy. The wider study: Peripheral blood was obtained at initial diagnosis, preceding any treatment.

Authors of the study amplified TCR beta CDR3 regions from RNA transcripts. The HTBI primer set was used in a first-round RT-PCR of the TCR CDR3. TCRdb used MiXCR to reprocess the multiplex PCR reads, holding one entry per CDR3 protein. The sample includes a few hundred thousand distinct CDR3 sequences, around 15% seen only once; the top ten take roughly 4.8%. At least ten counts were recorded for this clonotype. Stable Graves' hyperthyroidism meant no ophthalmopathy progression within 18 months. Exclusion of a patient resulted from uncontrolled infection, other autoimmune disease, pregnancy or lactation. Used for diagnoses were clinical symptoms, serum thyroxine and TRAb, thyroid ultrasound and orbital computed tomography. The V end lost 2 bases, the J end lost 0 bases, and 7 bases lay between the germline ends. The CDR3 loop spans 15 amino acids. Germline lookup yields CDR1 KGHDR and CDR2 SFDVKD.

The origin of this receptor is a young woman with Graves' hyperthyroidism. V is TRBV24-1 and J is TRBJ2-1; D is unclear. The sample was blood. In DNA, the CDR3 is TGTGCCACCAGTGATTCGCTGAGCTCCTACAATGAGCAGTTCTTC. Its protein is CATSDSLSSYNEQFF.